This T cell receptor beta chain came from a study of cytomegalovirus exposure and HLA in healthy donors. Study in general: It was reported in a later analysis that the 120 or so validation repertoires used the same platform as the roughly 640 first-cohort repertoires. Whole-study results and caveats: According to a later analysis, TCR clusters from the first cohort tended to co-occur in the 120 or so validation repertoires. Most TCR sequences showed up rarely, but some public TCRs showed up in many donors.

This table comes from immunoSEQ multiplex PCR, and its TCRdb copy is limited to in-frame clones, with some not included. The sample shows 250,000 or so clones, nearly 90% of them seen only once. Details on this clone: The antigen is unknown.

The CDR3 runs 14 residues. Germline V gives CDR1 MNHNY, CDR2 SVGAGI (reference sequence). Trimming shortened V by 4 bases and J by 2 bases, and 11 bases separated the two germline ends. This chain links TRBV6-6 with TRBJ2-5; a possible D gene is TRBD1 (5 bases). The sequence came from a woman aged 18-29 years in good health and CMV-seronegative. The source material was PBMCs. The CDR3 loop reads CASSFRTPQETQYF. The CDR3, as DNA: TGTGCCAGCAGTTTTCGGACACCTCAAGAGACCCAGTACTTC.